The next 21 T cell receptor beta chains were all read from a single sample in a study of blood T cell repertoires in COVID-19. Repertoires were generated with immunoSEQ multiplex PCR, while TCRdb's copy carries only in-frame clones and drops some. This sample carries 50,000 to 55,000 clones, more than 70% of them seen once, and the ten largest clones take almost 6.5%. The sample consisted of peripheral blood. These receptors all come from a man aged 60 to 69 with acute or convalescent COVID-19.

The V and J genes are TRBV2 and TRBJ1-5; a weak D match, TRBD1 (6 bases). V lost 5 bases to trimming and J lost 3 bases, with 17 bases between them. Germline CDR1 SNHLY, CDR2 FYNNEI. This CDR3 has 16 residues. The DNA for the CDR3 is TGTGCCAGCAGTCTCCGCAGGGGTAGGGACAATCAGCCCCAGCATTTT. Its protein product is CASSLRRGRDNQPQHF.

This chain uses TRBV18 with TRBJ2-1; 9 bases agree with TRBD1. Trimming removed 0 bases from V and 6 bases from J; junction bases left unmatched: 9. Germline loops: CDR1 KGHSH, CDR2 LQKENI. The length of the CDR3 is 17 residues. The CDR3 spells CASSPPRQGVGGNEQFF. The CDR3 nucleotides are TGTGCCAGCTCACCACCGAGACAGGGGGTCGGCGGCAATGAGCAGTTCTTC. Looking up the rest from reference TRBV18 and TRBJ2-1 gives the full variable domain: NAGVMQNPRHLVRRRGQEARLRCSPMKGHSHVYWYRQLPEEGLKFMVYLQKENIIDESGMPKERFSAEFPKEGPSILRIQQVVRGDSAAYFCASSPPRQGVGGNEQFFGPGTRLTVL.

The V call is TRBV11-2, the J call TRBJ2-3; 10 bases fit TRBD2. With V trimmed by 3 bases and J by 9 bases, 6 bases remained unmatched. Germline assignment: CDR1 SGHAT and CDR2 FQNNGV. This CDR3 comprises 14 residues. CDR3 DNA sequence: TGTGCCAGCAGCTTTAGCGGGAGGATCTCCACGCAGTATTTT. It codes for CASSFSGRISTQYF.

This clone was seen more than once but under ten times. The V and J genes are TRBV6-5 and TRBJ2-1, with 12 positions matching TRBD2. Trimming at V came to 4 bases and at J to 4 bases, leaving 5 bases not matched to a gene. Germline V gene data show CDR1 as MNHEY and CDR2 as SVGAGI. The CDR3 contains 16 residues. The CDR3 sequence: CASSSRLAGAYNEQFF. The CDR3 DNA reads TGTGCCAGCAGTTCCAGACTAGCGGGGGCATACAATGAGCAGTTCTTC.

A word on this clone: The sample carries other DNA sequences with the same CDR3. This chain links TRBV7-3 with TRBJ2-5; TRBD1 is a possible D gene (6 bases). CDR3 size: 14 residues. Germline V gene lookup returns CDR1 SGHTA and CDR2 FQGTGA. V was shortened by 6 bases and J by 5 bases, with 16 bases between the two germline ends. This chain's CDR3 is CASSRGGGWETQYF. The DNA for the CDR3 is TGTGCCAGCAGTCGAGGTGGGGGCTGGGAGACCCAGTACTTC.

The rearrangement uses TRBV5-1 and TRBJ2-2; a possible D gene is TRBD1 (5 bases). The CDR3 is 15 amino acids. Germline loops: CDR1 SGHRS, CDR2 YFSETQ. V was trimmed by 1 base and J by 4 bases, leaving 11 bases between them. DNA of the CDR3: TGCGCCAGCAGCTTGTATGGACAACCCACCGGGGAGCTGTTTTTT. Translation gives CASSLYGQPTGELFF.

The gene calls are TRBV13 and TRBJ2-5; 10 positions agree with TRBD2. V gave up 5 bases and J gave up 4 bases; unmatched junction bases: 10. The CDR3 is 16 amino acids. The germline V gene encodes CDR1 PRHDT and CDR2 FYEKMQ (reference sequence). In DNA form, the CDR3 reads TGTGCCAGCAGCCCCTACGGAGCTAGCGGGGGAGAGACCCAGTACTTC. Its protein product is CASSPYGASGGETQYF.

By sample share, this clone is medium-sized (0.01 to 0.1%). The chain recombines TRBV27 with TRBJ2-1, with TRBD1 matching over 9 bases. V gave up 5 bases and J gave up 6 bases; unmatched junction bases: 14. There are 17 residues in the CDR3. CDR1 and CDR2 (germline): MNHEY, SMNVEV (reference sequence). This CDR3 reads CASSPPAGTGTGNEQFF. The CDR3 DNA sequence: TGTGCCAGCAGTCCCCCCGCCGGGACAGGGACTGGCAATGAGCAGTTCTTC.

V gene TRBV29-1 combines with J gene TRBJ2-1, with D perhaps matching TRBD2 (5 bases). Looked up from germline, CDR1 is SQVTM and CDR2 is ANQGSEA. The CDR3 is made up of 13 amino acids. V was shortened by 6 bases and J by 10 bases, with 19 bases between the two germline ends. The CDR3 is CSVEPTNFGEQFF. The CDR3 DNA sequence: TGCAGCGTGGAACCGACTAACTTCGGGGAGCAGTTCTTC.

This chain links TRBV18 with TRBJ2-5; D might be TRBD1 (6 bases). The V end was cut by 0 bases, the J end by 1 base, with 9 bases between. CDR1 and CDR2 from the germline V gene are KGHSH and LQKENI. This CDR3 spans 15 amino acids. CDR3 sequence (DNA): TGTGCCAGCTCACCACCTTACAGGGCCCAAGAGACCCAGTACTTC. It codes for CASSPPYRAQETQYF.

This clone was seen a single time. This sequence joins TRBV4-1 and TRBJ2-3; 9 bases align to TRBD2. V trimming: 4 bases; J trimming: 2 bases; junction bases outside the gene matches: 10. Germline V gives CDR1 MGHRA, CDR2 YSYEKL. The CDR3 runs to 17 residues. CDR3 protein: CASSLSRLAAFTDTQYF. The CDR3 DNA reads as TGCGCCAGCAGCCTATCCAGACTAGCGGCGTTCACAGATACGCAGTATTTT.

The chain carries TRBV27 and TRBJ2-2, with 8 positions matching TRBD1. CDR1 and CDR2 (germline): MNHEY, SMNVEV (reference sequence). The CDR3 consists of 16 residues. J gave up 5 bases and V 2 bases, and 7 bases lay outside the gene matches. CDR3 DNA sequence: TGTGCCAGCAGTTTACATCAGGGGGCAAGAACCGGGGAGCTGTTTTTT. It yields the protein CASSLHQGARTGELFF.

V usage is TRBV14 and J usage is TRBJ2-7; TRBD1 matches at 8 bases. With V trimmed by 4 bases and J by 4 bases, 6 bases remained unmatched. The CDR3 extends over 14 amino acids. Germline V lookup: CDR1 SGHDN, CDR2 FVKESK. Here the CDR3 DNA reads TGTGCCAGCAGCCTATGGACAGGGTCGTACGAGCAGTACTTC. It yields the protein CASSLWTGSYEQYF.

The genes are TRBV7-3 and TRBJ2-2; D gene unclear. Trimming took off 3 bases at V and 1 base at J, with 6 bases between the two ends. Per the germline V gene, CDR1 is SGHTA and CDR2 is FQGTGA. The CDR3 covers 14 residues. The DNA of the CDR3 is TGTGCCAGCAGCTTCCGCGGGAACACCGGGGAGCTGTTTTTT. Its translation: CASSFRGNTGELFF. The variable domain in full, completed from reference TRBV7-3 and TRBJ2-2, reads GAGVSQTPSNKVTEKGKYVELRCDPISGHTALYWYRQSLGQGPEFLIYFQGTGAADDSGLPNDRFFAVRPEGSVSTLKIQRTERGDSAVYLCASSFRGNTGELFFGEGSRLTVL.

The chain employs TRBV29-1 and TRBJ1-4; no firm D call. V shed 7 bases and J shed 7 bases, with 13 bases lying between them. From germline, CDR1 is SQVTM and CDR2 ANQGSEA. The CDR3 has 12 residues. The CDR3 reads CSALLGGEKLFF. The CDR3 DNA sequence: TGCAGCGCTCTCCTAGGCGGTGAAAAACTGTTTTTT.

This chain connects TRBV4-1 to TRBJ2-6, with a possible D match to TRBD1 (6 bases). The ends were cut back, 0 bases at V and 1 base at J, with 19 bases in the middle. The CDR3 is made up of 20 amino acids. Germline V CDR1 and CDR2: MGHRA, YSYEKL. The CDR3 reads CASSQDGPRQARSGANVLTF. The CDR3 DNA reads as TGCGCCAGCAGCCAAGATGGTCCTAGACAGGCGCGTTCTGGGGCCAACGTCCTGACTTTC.

The CDR3 coding sequence is TGTGCCACCAGCAGAGATGGGGGGGGGACTGAAGCTTTCTTT. It codes for CATSRDGGGTEAFF. The chain combines TRBV15 with TRBJ1-1; TRBD1 is a possible D gene (5 bases). The CDR3 has 14 amino acids. Germline CDR1 LNHNV, CDR2 YYDKDF (reference sequence). Trimming stripped 0 bases from V and 5 bases from J, with 10 bases between.

The V and J genes are TRBV11-2 and TRBJ2-7, with TRBD2 as a possible D gene (6 bases). CDR1 is SGHAT, CDR2 FQNNGV, per germline. The CDR3 loop spans 15 amino acids. V was shortened by 1 base and J by 1 base, with 11 bases between the two germline ends. The CDR3 spells CASSLVGTLSYEQYF. CDR3 bases: TGTGCCAGCAGCTTAGTAGGGACTTTATCCTACGAGCAGTACTTC. The full variable domain, with the rest looked up from reference TRBV11-2 and TRBJ2-7, is EAGVAQSPRYKIIEKRQSVAFWCNPISGHATLYWYQQILGQGPKLLIQFQNNGVVDDSQLPKDRFSAERLKGVDSTLKIQPAKLEDSAVYLCASSLVGTLSYEQYFGPGTRLTVT.

This chain joins TRBV24-1 and TRBJ2-7; TRBD2 matches 7 bases. Germline-derived CDR1 and CDR2 are KGHDR and SFDVKD. This CDR3 has 15 amino acids. V was pared by 2 bases and J by 6 bases, with 9 bases of the junction left unmatched. Here the CDR3 DNA reads TGTGCCACCAGTGATTCCCGGGACTATAAAGGCGAGCAGTACTTC. This encodes CATSDSRDYKGEQYF.

This clone was seen only once. CDR3 loop: CAWKLEQGRYTEAFF. The DNA of the CDR3 is TGTGCCTGGAAACTCGAACAGGGCCGCTACACTGAAGCTTTCTTT. The V call is TRBV30, the J call TRBJ1-1; D possibly corresponds to TRBD1 (6 bases). Germline V lookup: CDR1 GTSNPN, CDR2 SVGIG (reference sequence). This CDR3 contains 15 residues. Between the trimmed V and J ends, which lost 4 bases and 3 bases, there was a span of 18 bases.

V gene TRBV18 combines with J gene TRBJ1-5; D gene unclear. V lost 3 bases and J 2 bases, leaving 5 bases between the germline ends. CDR1 and CDR2 (germline): KGHSH, LQKENI. This CDR3 contains 13 residues. CDR3 region: CASSPLRNQPQHF. DNA of the CDR3: TGTGCCAGCTCACCTCTCCGCAATCAGCCCCAGCATTTT.